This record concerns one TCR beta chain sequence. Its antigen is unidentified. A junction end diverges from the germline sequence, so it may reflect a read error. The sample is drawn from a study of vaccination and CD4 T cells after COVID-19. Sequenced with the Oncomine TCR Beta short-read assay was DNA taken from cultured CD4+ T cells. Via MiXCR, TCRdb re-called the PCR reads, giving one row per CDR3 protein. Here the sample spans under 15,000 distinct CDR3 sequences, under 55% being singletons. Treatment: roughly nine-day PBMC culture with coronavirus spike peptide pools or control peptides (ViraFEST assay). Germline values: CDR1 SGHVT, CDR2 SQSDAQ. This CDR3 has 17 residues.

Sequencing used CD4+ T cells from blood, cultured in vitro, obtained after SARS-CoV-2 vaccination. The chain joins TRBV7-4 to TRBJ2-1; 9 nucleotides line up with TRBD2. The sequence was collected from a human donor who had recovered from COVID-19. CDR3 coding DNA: TGCGCCAGCAGCCAAGATCTACTAGCGGGTAGTCGTAATGAGCAGTTCTTC. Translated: CASSQDLLAGSRNEQFF.